This T cell receptor beta chain was identified in a study of T cell responses to AZD1222 COVID-19 vaccine. Profiling relied on immunoSEQ multiplex PCR, and the TCRdb table lists in-frame clones only, not all of them. Found here are 100,000 or so clones, about 93% of them singletons; the top ten hold over 1.5%. The receptor comes from an adult in good health. Sample: peripheral blood, taken on day 0 of AZD1222 vaccination.

CDR3 DNA sequence: TGTGCCAGCGGGAACAATGAGCAGTTCTTC. This codes for CASGNNEQFF. The gene calls are TRBV6-5 and TRBJ2-1; D gene unclear. Trimming took off 8 bases at V and 5 bases at J, with 4 bases between the two ends. Looked up from germline, CDR1 is MNHEY and CDR2 is SVGAGI. This CDR3 is built from 10 residues.